The 28 T cell receptor beta chains in this list originate from one sample, sequenced in a study of blood T cell repertoires in COVID-19. The table came from immunoSEQ multiplex PCR; TCRdb's copy has only in-frame clones and leaves some out. Of about 300,000 clones detected, about 90% appear once; the ten largest clones hold 5.5% to 8%. Sequencing used peripheral blood. These receptors all stem from a woman in her forties or fifties with COVID-19, enrolled during active disease.

This clone has a handful of counts. The chain joins TRBV27 to TRBJ1-6; D perhaps matches TRBD1 (5 bases). Germline V gives CDR1 MNHEY, CDR2 SMNVEV (reference sequence). The CDR3 contains 14 residues. V lost 5 bases and J 14 bases, leaving 19 bases between the germline ends. This CDR3 is CASSLWDLGGSLHF. CDR3 DNA: TGTGCCAGCAGTCTTTGGGACCTGGGAGGGTCCCTCCACTTT.

The rearrangement links TRBV4-2 to TRBJ1-1; weak D call: TRBD1 (5 bases). CDR3 length: 11 amino acids. V was pared by 8 bases and J by 10 bases, with 14 bases between. Germline V gene data show CDR1 as LGHNA and CDR2 as YNFKEQ. This chain's CDR3 is CASGLRDSAFF. The DNA of the CDR3 is TGTGCCAGCGGCCTACGGGACTCAGCTTTCTTT.

This chain links TRBV6-2 or TRBV6-3 with TRBJ1-1; D gene ambiguous. This CDR3 contains 15 residues. CDR1 is MNHEY and CDR2 is SVGEGT in the germline V gene. The ends were cut back, 2 bases at V and 0 bases at J, with 10 bases in the middle. The CDR3 DNA reads as TGTGCCAGCAGTTACGAGGACTTCATGAACACTGAAGCTTTCTTT. Translation: CASSYEDFMNTEAFF.

The chain is built from TRBV27 and TRBJ1-6; 11 nucleotides align to TRBD1. The V segment lost 4 bases and the J segment 7 bases; nucleotides outside the gene matches: 12. The length of the CDR3 is 18 residues. Germline assignment: CDR1 MNHEY and CDR2 SMNVEV (reference sequence). CDR3 region: CASSSGTGGVGKNSPLHF. The CDR3, as DNA: TGTGCCAGCAGTTCCGGGACAGGGGGAGTGGGGAAAAATTCACCCCTCCACTTT.

This clone was found many times. The chain has TRBV6-2 or TRBV6-3 and TRBJ2-1; D is unresolved. In germline, CDR1 is MNHEY, CDR2 SVGEGT. Trimming pared 6 bases from V and 0 bases from J, leaving 6 bases between. CDR3 size: 13 residues. CDR3 DNA sequence: TGTGCCAGCAGCTCCCTCTCCTACAATGAGCAGTTCTTC. This gives the protein CASSSLSYNEQFF.

The rearrangement links TRBV29-1 to TRBJ2-3; TRBD2 might be the D (6 bases). CDR3 length: 13 residues. Trimming cost V 5 bases and J 0 bases, with 9 bases left between them. CDR1 is SQVTM and CDR2 is ANQGSEA in the germline V gene. The CDR3 sequence is CSVLGGSTDTQYF. CDR3 bases: TGCAGCGTTCTCGGGGGTAGCACAGATACGCAGTATTTT.

This chain uses TRBV30 with TRBJ2-5; D not certain. The CDR3 consists of 12 residues. With 6 bases removed from V and 5 bases from J, the gap between germline ends came to 13 bases. CDR1 and CDR2 from the germline V gene are GTSNPN and SVGIG (reference sequence). CDR3 sequence reads: CACAILGETQYF. DNA for the CDR3: TGTGCCTGCGCTATCCTCGGGGAGACCCAGTACTTC.

The chain links TRBV7-2 to TRBJ2-7, with 14 bases matching TRBD2. J gave up 0 bases and V 3 bases, and 4 bases lay outside the gene matches. Germline V gene sequence: CDR1 SGHTA, CDR2 FQGNSA. CDR3 length: 17 amino acids. CDR3: CASSLGLAGVGSYEQYF. CDR3 sequence (DNA): TGTGCCAGCAGCTTGGGACTAGCGGGAGTGGGCTCCTACGAGCAGTACTTC.

The rearrangement joins TRBV12-1 to TRBJ2-2; TRBD2 is the table's D call, not checked against the DNA. TRBV12-1 represents a pseudogene. The CDR3 contains 19 residues. CDR3 protein: CASSFAWLAGAQNTGELFF. The CDR3 DNA reads TGTGCCAGCAGCTTTGCGTGGCTAGCGGGAGCCCAAAACACCGGGGAGCTGTTTTTT.

J is TRBJ2-7 and V is TRBV7-9, with D tentatively TRBD2 (7 bases). CDR1 SEHNR and CDR2 FQNEAQ come from the germline V gene (reference sequence). The CDR3 totals 17 residues. Trimming took off 1 base at V and 2 bases at J, with 18 bases between the two ends. This CDR3 reads CASSLGKGDYRAYEQYF. The CDR3 DNA reads as TGTGCCAGCAGCTTAGGTAAGGGGGACTACCGCGCCTACGAGCAGTACTTC.

This clone was counted a single time. V is TRBV19 and J is TRBJ1-5, with TRBD1 matching over 12 bases. This CDR3 spans 18 amino acids. CDR1 and CDR2 (germline): LNHDA, SQIVND (reference sequence). Trimming took 3 bases from V and 2 from J; bases not matched to a gene: 8. The CDR3 bases are TGTGCCAGTAGTATGGGGACAGGGGGCTTTGTTGGCAATCAGCCCCAGCATTTT. This gives the protein CASSMGTGGFVGNQPQHF.

The chain recombines TRBV2 with TRBJ1-5, with D uncertain. The V and J ends lost 7 bases and 2 bases respectively, with 15 bases between them. Per the germline V gene, CDR1 is SNHLY and CDR2 is FYNNEI. The CDR3 runs 15 residues. CDR3 sequence (DNA): TGTGCCAGCACCGAAAGGAAACGGGGCAATCAGCCCCAGCATTTT. Amino acids: CASTERKRGNQPQHF.

The chain uses TRBV28 and TRBJ1-1, with TRBD1 as a possible D gene (5 bases). V was cut by 5 bases and J by 4 bases, with 17 bases left in between. Germline loops: CDR1 MDHEN, CDR2 SYDVKM. The CDR3 is 15 residues long. CDR3 residues: CASSSADLRGTEAFF. DNA for the CDR3: TGTGCCAGCAGTAGCGCAGATTTAAGGGGCACTGAAGCTTTCTTT.

The CDR3 region is CASSQPGQGSEAFF. The CDR3 DNA reads as TGTGCCAGCAGCCAACCGGGACAGGGGTCTGAAGCTTTCTTT. V and J are TRBV3-1 (or the pseudogene TRBV3-2) and TRBJ1-1; 10 bases match TRBD1. Unmatched junction bases numbered 3, after V lost 2 bases and J lost 6 bases. CDR1 and CDR2 from the germline V gene are LGHDT and YNNKEL (reference sequence). The CDR3 runs to 14 residues.

V usage is TRBV4-2 and J usage is TRBJ2-6; 7 nucleotides agree with TRBD1. The CDR3 length is 16 residues. V lost 2 bases to trimming and J lost 0 bases; unmatched junction nucleotides: 1. Germline assignment: CDR1 LGHNA and CDR2 YNFKEQ. CDR3 nucleotide sequence: TGTGCCAGCAGCCAATACAGGGGCTCTGGGGCCAACGTCCTGACTTTC. It specifies CASSQYRGSGANVLTF.

The chain uses TRBV4-3 and TRBJ1-3, with no clear D. The germline V and J ends were trimmed by 0 bases and 4 bases, with 7 bases remaining between them. From germline, CDR1 is LGHNA and CDR2 YSLEER. The CDR3 runs to 14 residues. The CDR3 here is CASSQDLRGNTIYF. The CDR3 nucleotides read TGCGCCAGCAGCCAAGATCTGCGAGGAAACACCATATATTTT.

This clone was detected a few times. The V call is TRBV13, the J call TRBJ2-2; no reliable D call. The CDR3 is 14 amino acids. CDR1 is PRHDT, CDR2 FYEKMQ, per germline (reference sequence). V was clipped by 6 bases and J by 7 bases, with 15 bases between them. The DNA of the CDR3 is TGTGCCAGCAGAAACACCGAACGTCACGGGGAGCTGTTTTTT. Protein sequence: CASRNTERHGELFF.

V and J are TRBV11-2 and TRBJ2-7, with D tentatively TRBD2 (5 bases). The CDR3 covers 14 residues. The V gene lost 7 bases and the J gene lost 3 bases, with 16 bases spanning the gap. Germline V gene sequence: CDR1 SGHAT, CDR2 FQNNGV. Here the CDR3 DNA reads TGTGCCAGCACCCTCAGTCCGGGGTTCTACGAGCAGTACTTC. Its translation: CASTLSPGFYEQYF.

The chain joins TRBV7-2 to TRBJ2-5, with 7 bases matching TRBD1. This CDR3 has 16 amino acids. V lost 6 bases to trimming and J lost 3 bases; unmatched junction nucleotides: 13. Germline CDR1 and CDR2: SGHTA and FQGNSA. The CDR3 sequence: CASRDSTGTEKETQYF. The CDR3, as DNA: TGTGCCAGCAGGGATTCAACCGGGACAGAGAAAGAGACCCAGTACTTC.

The chain links TRBV12-3 or TRBV12-4 to TRBJ2-4; TRBD1 is a possible D gene (6 bases). This CDR3 comprises 13 residues. The V and J ends lost 5 bases and 9 bases respectively, with 14 bases between them. Here the CDR3 reads CASSTNRDRIQYF. DNA of the CDR3: TGTGCCAGCAGTACAAACAGGGACCGCATTCAGTACTTC.

The chain recombines TRBV6-2 or TRBV6-3 with TRBJ2-1; 7 nucleotides agree with TRBD1. Looked up from germline, CDR1 is MNHEY and CDR2 is SVGEGT. J lost 0 bases, V lost 6 bases, and 5 bases had no gene match. CDR3 size: 15 residues. CDR3 sequence (DNA): TGTGCCAGCAGCCAGACAGGGAGCTCCTACAATGAGCAGTTCTTC. This sequence encodes CASSQTGSSYNEQFF.

The genes are TRBV19 and TRBJ1-1; TRBD1 agrees at 9 bases. V lost 5 bases to trimming and J lost 4 bases; unmatched junction nucleotides: 8. The CDR3 has 15 amino acids. From germline, CDR1 is LNHDA and CDR2 SQIVND (reference sequence). In nucleotides, the CDR3 is TGTGCCAGTAGTGACGTTTGGACAGGGGTCACTGAAGCTTTCTTT. This codes for CASSDVWTGVTEAFF.

CDR3 nucleotides: TGCGCCAGCAGCCAAGATCGGTGGGGGGTATACTCCGGGAACACCGGGGAGCTGTTTTTT. Protein: CASSQDRWGVYSGNTGELFF. The V call is TRBV4-3, the J call TRBJ2-2; possibly TRBD2 for D (6 bases). V dropped 0 bases and J dropped 1 base, with 21 bases sitting between them. CDR1 is LGHNA and CDR2 is YSLEER in the germline V gene. CDR3 length: 20 amino acids.

This rearrangement joins TRBV11-3 to TRBJ2-5; the D is unclear. V gave up 5 bases and J gave up 5 bases, with 6 bases separating them. The germline V gene encodes CDR1 SGHNT and CDR2 YENEEA. The CDR3 totals 11 residues. The CDR3 coding sequence is TGTGCCAGCAGCACAGACGAGACCCAGTACTTC. It is translated as CASSTDETQYF.

The CDR3 protein is CASSTRQGVNEKLFF. The CDR3, as DNA: TGTGCCAGTAGTACCCGGCAGGGGGTAAATGAAAAACTGTTTTTT. The chain joins TRBV19 to TRBJ1-4; 7 nucleotides line up with TRBD1. The CDR3 totals 15 residues. With V trimmed by 4 bases and J by 5 bases, 7 bases remained unmatched. CDR1 is LNHDA, CDR2 SQIVND, per germline (reference sequence).

The chain is built from TRBV7-3 and TRBJ2-5; D might be TRBD1 (6 bases). The CDR3 is made up of 13 amino acids. The germline CDR1 and CDR2 sequences are SGHTA and FQGTGA. V lost 3 bases, J lost 5 bases, and 10 bases lay in between. The CDR3 nucleotides read TGTGCCAGCAGCTTCAGGGGTGGGGAGACCCAGTACTTC. It yields the protein CASSFRGGETQYF.

The chain is built from TRBV6-5 and TRBJ2-3; TRBD2 aligns across 7 bases. Germline V gene data show CDR1 as MNHEY and CDR2 as SVGAGI. The J segment lost 2 bases and the V segment lost 2 bases, leaving 4 bases of the junction unmatched. The CDR3 spans 15 residues. CDR3 region: CASSYRSGITDTQYF. The CDR3 region has the DNA TGTGCCAGCAGTTACCGCAGCGGGATCACAGATACGCAGTATTTT.

The rearrangement joins TRBV14 to TRBJ2-1; D may be TRBD2 (5 bases). V lost 5 bases to trimming and J lost 3 bases, with 8 bases between them. The CDR3 contains 13 residues. Per germline, CDR1 SGHDN and CDR2 FVKESK. The CDR3 DNA follows: TGTGCCAGCAGCGCCGACTACTACAATGAGCAGTTCTTC. Residues: CASSADYYNEQFF.